This TCR beta chain appears in the sequencing data of a study of lymphopenia after photon versus proton radiotherapy (dated by TCRdb to between 2018 and 2020). As for the study more broadly: Photon and proton radiation therapy were compared by the study for their immunological effects in patients with gastrointestinal tumors who developed high-grade lymphopenia. The roughly 18 patients in the cohort had gastrointestinal tumors, were treated with either photon or proton therapy, and subsequently developed lymphopenia. The goal of the study was to characterize the differences between the two radiation modalities in how they affect the immune system. Overall study outcomes, separate from this receptor: The survival association was assessed only in patients who died, and better survival with proton therapy was presented by the authors as a possibility rather than a demonstrated result. After the lymphocyte count nadir, photon-treated repertoires showed oligoclonal expansion, especially of CD8+ Temra cells, which drove the drop in diversity. Among patients across the cohort who died, overall survival time showed an inverse correlation with a larger post-nadir drop in TCR diversity. During treatment, patients who received proton therapy stayed relatively stable, whereas patients who received photon therapy lost naive T cells and TCR diversity and gained effector/memory populations.

Comments on this clone: Its antigen specificity is not known. Within one base of it there is no much larger clone, and no base qualities were kept.

Reading from cysteine to phenylalanine, the CDR3 counts 15 amino acids. Only the CDR3 DNA is retained, 45 bases long and in frame from the first base. The germline V gene gives CDR1 as SNHLY and CDR2 as FYNNEI. Ends trimmed: V by 8 bases, J by 1 base; bases unmatched to a gene: 6. Preparation of the library involved the immunoSEQ multiplex PCR assay. T cell repertoires were profiled by deep sequencing of rearranged TCR beta loci, alongside multiparametric flow cytometry. In its TCRdb copy, this immuneACCESS table keeps in-frame sequences only and misses some clones. Where compared with another copy, unresolved V genes explain less than half of these, and the others have no known cause. The table for this sample lists some 33,000 clones; almost 90% of them were counted only once. The top ten constitute approximately 6.8% of the sample.

The chain is made from TRBV2 and TRBJ2-1, with 9 junctional bases fitting TRBD2. This specimen was peripheral blood, taken from a patient treated with photon-based radiotherapy. This clonotype originated in a woman aged 45-60 years with pancreatic cancer. The DNA is as follows: TGTGCCAGCGGACTGCTAGCGGGGTCCTACAATGAGCAGTTCTTC. Protein translation: CASGLLAGSYNEQFF. With the rest looked up from the reference TRBV2 and TRBJ2-1 genes rather than sequenced, the full variable domain is EPEVTQTPSHQVTQMGQEVILRCVPISNHLYFYWYRQILGQKVEFLVSFYNNEISEKSEIFDDQFSVERPDGSNFTLKIRSTKLEDSAMYFCASGLLAGSYNEQFFGPGTRLTVL.